These 14 T cell receptor beta chains share one sample of origin, sequenced in a study of blood T cell repertoires in COVID-19. Sequencing was performed with immunoSEQ multiplex PCR; in TCRdb, only in-frame clones are kept and a portion is missing. The data contain around 400,000 clones, roughly 90% of them singletons. The sequencing sample was made of peripheral blood. The receptors originated from a man aged 35 to 55 with acute or convalescent COVID-19.

The rearrangement joins TRBV2 to TRBJ1-5; D perhaps matches TRBD1 (5 bases). Deletions cut 5 bases from V and 0 bases from J, with 8 bases between. The germline CDR1 and CDR2 sequences are SNHLY and FYNNEI. The CDR3 consists of 14 residues. The CDR3, as DNA: TGTGCCAGCAGTTGGGGCTTTAGCAATCAGCCCCAGCATTTT. The encoded protein is CASSWGFSNQPQHF.

The rearrangement links TRBV19 to TRBJ2-7, with 7 bases lining up with TRBD1. After removal of 8 bases from V and 4 bases from J, the junction contained 8 bases not matched to a gene. The CDR3 runs 13 residues. CDR1 is LNHDA and CDR2 is SQIVND in the germline V gene (reference sequence). The CDR3 protein is CASSLTGQYEQYF. CDR3 sequence (DNA): TGTGCCAGTTCTCTGACAGGGCAGTACGAGCAGTACTTC. The full variable domain, completed using reference TRBV19 and TRBJ2-7, is DGGITQSPKYLFRKEGQNVTLSCEQNLNHDAMYWYRQDPGQGLRLIYYSQIVNDFQKGDIAEGYSVSREKKESFPLTVTSAQKNPTAFYLCASSLTGQYEQYFGPGTRLTVT.

The chain recombines TRBV11-3 with TRBJ2-1; 13 bases align to TRBD2. The germline V gene has CDR1 SGHNT and CDR2 YENEEA. After removal of 5 bases from V and 8 bases from J, the junction contained 12 bases not matched to a gene. CDR3 length: 17 amino acids. CDR3 DNA sequence: TGTGCCAGCAGCCCCAAACTAGCGGGAGGGCCGATGGATGAGCAGTTCTTC. It encodes CASSPKLAGGPMDEQFF. Filled out from reference TRBV11-3 and TRBJ2-1, the complete variable domain reads EAGVVQSPRYKIIEKKQPVAFWCNPISGHNTLYWYLQNLGQGPELLIRYENEEAVDDSQLPKDRFSAERLKGVDSTLKIQPAELGDSAVYLCASSPKLAGGPMDEQFFGPGTRLTVL.

The CDR3 loop is CASSPPAVYEQYF. The CDR3 coding sequence is TGTGCCAGCAGTCCACCAGCGGTCTACGAGCAGTACTTC. The V call is TRBV28, the J call TRBJ2-7; tentative D call: TRBD2 (5 bases). This CDR3 spans 13 amino acids. The V end lost 5 bases, the J end lost 3 bases, and 11 bases lay between the germline ends. CDR1 MDHEN and CDR2 SYDVKM come from the germline V gene. The whole variable domain, remainder taken from reference TRBV28 and TRBJ2-7, is DVKVTQSSRYLVKRTGEKVFLECVQDMDHENMFWYRQDPGLGLRLIYFSYDVKMKEKGDIPEGYSVSREKKERFSLILESASTNQTSMYLCASSPPAVYEQYFGPGTRLTVT.

The chain is built from TRBV5-6 and TRBJ2-3, with TRBD2 matching over 7 bases. The V and J ends lost 4 bases and 5 bases, in that order; junction bases with no gene match: 13. Germline V CDR1 and CDR2: SGHDT, YYEEEE. The CDR3 totals 16 residues. This CDR3 reads CASSLVLEAGEDTQYF. DNA of the CDR3: TGTGCCAGCAGCCTGGTGCTGGAGGCGGGGGAAGATACGCAGTATTTT.

The chain joins TRBV30 to TRBJ1-5; 9 bases are a match to TRBD1. This CDR3 has 16 residues. V shed 3 bases, J shed 3 bases, and the junction held 9 bases outside the gene matches. In germline, CDR1 is GTSNPN, CDR2 SVGIG (reference sequence). The CDR3 region is CAWSLPGTGLNQPQHF. The DNA for the CDR3 is TGTGCCTGGAGCCTCCCCGGGACAGGGCTCAATCAGCCCCAGCATTTT.

The V call is TRBV7-9, the J call TRBJ1-2; TRBD1 aligns across 8 bases. CDR3 size: 15 residues. The V gene's germline CDR1 is SEHNR and CDR2 FQNEAQ (reference sequence). The V segment lost 5 bases and the J segment 2 bases; nucleotides outside the gene matches: 7. Here the CDR3 DNA reads TGTGCCAGCAGCGCCGCGGACAGGGCGAACTATGGCTACACCTTC. This codes for CASSAADRANYGYTF.

The CDR3 region has the DNA TGTGCCAGCAGCAGAGGACTAGCGGGATTCCAAGAGACCCAGTACTTC. Translated, it gives CASSRGLAGFQETQYF. The rearrangement links TRBV5-6 to TRBJ2-5; 12 bases fit TRBD2. The CDR3 totals 16 residues. The V gene's germline CDR1 is SGHDT and CDR2 YYEEEE. V lost 4 bases and J lost 1; bases outside the gene matches: 5.

The chain uses TRBV30 and TRBJ2-2; 9 nucleotides match TRBD2. V trimming: 5 bases; J trimming: 4 bases; junction bases outside the gene matches: 8. Germline V lookup: CDR1 GTSNPN, CDR2 SVGIG (reference sequence). The CDR3 length is 15 residues. For the CDR3, the DNA is TGTGCCTGGGGGATAGCGGGAGAGGGCACCGGGGAGCTGTTTTTT. Protein: CAWGIAGEGTGELFF. Full variable domain (outside the CDR3, taken from reference TRBV30 and TRBJ2-2): SQTIHQWPATLVQPVGSPLSLECTVEGTSNPNLYWYRQAAGRGLQLLFYSVGIGQISSEVPQNLSASRPQDRQFILSSKKLLLSDSGFYLCAWGIAGEGTGELFFGEGSRLTVL.

The CDR3 loop is CASSMWGEETQYF. CDR3 in DNA: TGTGCCAGTAGTATGTGGGGGGAAGAGACCCAGTACTTC. The rearrangement links TRBV19 to TRBJ2-5; a possible D gene is TRBD2 (6 bases). V was shortened by 3 bases and J by 3 bases, with 8 bases between the two germline ends. This CDR3 is built from 13 residues. Germline CDR1 is LNHDA and CDR2 is SQIVND (reference sequence).

The chain combines TRBV7-2 with TRBJ2-7; 9 bases line up with TRBD1. CDR3 length: 14 amino acids. J was trimmed by 5 bases and V by 0 bases; bases with no gene match: 2. CDR1 SGHTA and CDR2 FQGNSA come from the germline V gene. The CDR3 nucleotides read TGTGCCAGCAGCTTAGCGTGGACAGGGGACGAGCAGTACTTC. Its translation is CASSLAWTGDEQYF.

This clone was observed a few times. This rearrangement joins TRBV20-1 to TRBJ2-1; D might be TRBD2 (5 bases). Trimming left V 3 bases short and J 9 bases short, with 12 bases between. The CDR3 spans 12 residues. The germline gives CDR1 DFQATT, CDR2 SNEGSKA (reference sequence). The CDR3 nucleotides read TGCAGTGCTAGTTGGCTCCGGGGTGAGCAGTTCTTC. Its protein product is CSASWLRGEQFF.

This clone was found once. J is TRBJ2-2 and V is TRBV27, with TRBD1 as a possible D gene (5 bases). Between the trimmed V and J ends, which lost 3 bases and 0 bases, there was a span of 8 bases. In germline, CDR1 is MNHEY, CDR2 SMNVEV (reference sequence). This CDR3 region has 15 residues. As DNA, the CDR3 is TGTGCCAGCAGTTTTGGCAGGGCGAACACCGGGGAGCTGTTTTTT. Protein product: CASSFGRANTGELFF.

V usage is TRBV9 and J usage is TRBJ1-4; the D is unclear. V shed 0 bases and J shed 7 bases, with 13 bases lying between them. CDR3 size: 15 residues. Germline V lookup: CDR1 SGDLS, CDR2 YYNGEE. CDR3 DNA: TGTGCCAGCAGCGTAGTGTCAGGCGACGGTGAAAAACTGTTTTTT. Its protein product is CASSVVSGDGEKLFF.